This paragraph covers one TCR beta chain sequence. Sample treatment: oral pan-JAK inhibitor, 5-10 mg twice daily. Researchers gathered lesional scalp punch biopsies and peripheral blood from patients with alopecia areata. The sample originates from a study of CD8+ T cells in alopecia areata. Study context: The investigators scored severity in treated patients by the percentage of affected scalp area.

Sequencing relied on a cDNA template that was reverse transcribed from extracted RNA. Assay: immunoSEQ multiplex PCR; the TCRdb copy retains only in-frame clones and omits some. The data contain 110,000 to 150,000 clones, 50% to 65% of them singletons. The CDR3 covers 12 residues. Looked up from germline, CDR1 is LGHNT and CDR2 is FRNRAP. Trimming shortened V by 2 bases and J by 4 bases, and 5 bases separated the two germline ends. The chain joins TRBV12-5 to TRBJ1-2; D remains ambiguous. The TCR originated in a human donor with alopecia areata. This sample comprised CD8+ T cells sorted from blood, obtained at week 4, from a patient treated with tofacitinib. The CDR3 reads CASGLRSYGYTF. Written as DNA, the CDR3 is TGTGCTAGTGGTTTGAGAAGCTATGGCTACACCTTC.